What follows are 18 T cell receptor beta chains derived from one specimen sequenced in a study of circulating CD8 cells and anti-PD-1 response in melanoma. Sorting of live CD3+CD8+TCRalphabeta+ cells by PD-1 and/or TIGIT gave four subsets. TCR libraries were prepared from approximately 15 ng of total RNA with the QIAseq Immune Repertoire TCR panel. TCRdb itself ran the reads through MiXCR, one entry per CDR3 protein. Of approximately 530 distinct CDR3 sequences in the sample, more than 7% were seen once. This material consisted of CD8+ T cells from PBMCs, taken at baseline or after one month of anti-PD-1 therapy (not recorded which). The receptors stem from a human donor with melanoma.

Notes on this clonotype: A much larger clone differs by one base, so this may be a read error. This rearrangement joins TRBV4-3 to TRBJ2-7; D perhaps matches TRBD2 (6 bases). In germline, CDR1 is LGHNA, CDR2 YSLEER. V lost 1 base, J lost 0 bases, and 10 bases lay in between. The CDR3 contains 15 residues. The CDR3 loop reads CASSQAEGSSYEQYF. The CDR3 coding sequence is TGCGCCAGCAGCCAAGCGGAGGGTAGCTCCTACGAGCAGTACTTC.

This clonotype is large (0.1 to 1%) within its sample. The rearrangement links TRBV2 to TRBJ2-7; 10 nucleotides align to TRBD1. Germline V gene sequence: CDR1 SNHLY, CDR2 FYNNEI. The CDR3 is made up of 15 amino acids. V was pared by 8 bases and J by 3 bases, with 10 bases of the junction left unmatched. The CDR3 DNA is TGTGCCAGCCACCCCACAGGGACAGGGGACTACGAGCAGTACTTC. Its translation: CASHPTGTGDYEQYF.

By proportion, this clonotype is large. This chain links TRBV7-2 with TRBJ2-7; D uncertain. Germline V gene lookup returns CDR1 SGHTA and CDR2 FQGNSA. The CDR3 is 14 amino acids. Deletions cut 3 bases from V and 2 bases from J, with 11 bases between. CDR3 in DNA: TGTGCCAGCAGCTTCCCGCCAGGTACCTACGAGCAGTACTTC. This encodes CASSFPPGTYEQYF.

On this clonotype itself: This may be a read error, as it is one base from a much larger clone. The chain links TRBV29-1 to TRBJ2-1; the match to TRBD2 covers 9 bases. This CDR3 contains 13 residues. Per germline, CDR1 SQVTM and CDR2 ANQGSEA. The junction had 3 bases not matched to a gene; V was cut back by 3 bases and J by 6 bases. The CDR3 here is CSVDSSGANEQFF. The CDR3 DNA sequence: TGCAGCGTTGACTCTAGCGGGGCCAATGAGCAGTTCTTC.

By share, this clonotype ranks as medium-sized. The chain links TRBV2 to TRBJ2-3; weak D call: TRBD1 (6 bases). V dropped 5 bases and J dropped 4 bases, with 10 bases sitting between them. Germline values: CDR1 SNHLY, CDR2 FYNNEI. The CDR3 contains 13 residues. CDR3 protein: CASSWGPPDTQYF. The CDR3 DNA reads TGTGCCAGCAGTTGGGGGCCCCCAGATACGCAGTATTTT.

This clonotype is termed medium-sized (0.01 to 0.1%). The chain recombines TRBV28 with TRBJ2-7; D assignment may be TRBD1 or TRBD2 (5 bases each). Trimming cost V 3 bases and J 0 bases, with 9 bases left between them. Germline V lookup: CDR1 MDHEN, CDR2 SYDVKM. This CDR3 is built from 14 residues. CDR3 nucleotides: TGTGCCAGCAGTTTGTGGGGGACCTCCTACGAGCAGTACTTC. This sequence encodes CASSLWGTSYEQYF.

The chain links TRBV5-6 to TRBJ1-1; no clear D. There are 11 residues in the CDR3. V was cut by 0 bases and J by 5 bases, with 2 bases left in between. Germline-derived CDR1 and CDR2 are SGHDT and YYEEEE. CDR3 residues: CASSLVTEAFF. The DNA of the CDR3 is TGTGCCAGCAGCTTGGTTACTGAAGCTTTCTTT.

This clonotype was observed a handful of times. V is TRBV24-1 and J is TRBJ2-5, with TRBD1 identical over 8 bases. This CDR3 is 15 amino acids long. The ends lost 4 bases at V and 3 bases at J; junction bases unmatched: 6. Germline CDR1 reads KGHDR; CDR2 reads SFDVKD. CDR3 protein: CATSDPTGVKETQYF. CDR3 nucleotide sequence: TGTGCCACCAGTGACCCGACAGGGGTCAAAGAGACCCAGTACTTC.

The chain recombines TRBV27 with TRBJ2-3; 8 nucleotides match TRBD2. CDR3 size: 16 residues. V lost 6 bases to trimming and J lost 0 bases; unmatched junction nucleotides: 8. CDR1 is MNHEY and CDR2 is SMNVEV in the germline V gene (reference sequence). CDR3 in amino acids: CASSDSGAASTDTQYF. The CDR3 coding sequence is TGTGCCAGCAGCGATAGCGGGGCAGCTAGCACAGATACGCAGTATTTT.

CDR3: CASSFEYTFNTGELFF. CDR3 sequence (DNA): TGTGCCAGCAGTTTTGAGTACACATTTAACACCGGGGAGCTGTTTTTT. The rearrangement uses TRBV27 and TRBJ2-2; D gene unclear. The CDR3 spans 16 residues. Germline V gives CDR1 MNHEY, CDR2 SMNVEV (reference sequence). Between the trimmed V and J ends, which lost 3 bases and 2 bases, there was a span of 13 bases.

This clonotype counts as medium-sized. V and J are TRBV28 and TRBJ1-5; D gene uncertain. Between the trimmed V and J ends, which lost 3 bases and 0 bases, there was a span of 9 bases. This CDR3 has 15 amino acids. Germline lookup yields CDR1 MDHEN and CDR2 SYDVKM. The CDR3 loop reads CASSFGDYSNQPQHF. CDR3 nucleotides: TGTGCCAGCAGTTTTGGGGATTATAGCAATCAGCCCCAGCATTTT.

In its sample, this clonotype was seen a few times. The gene calls are TRBV4-1 and TRBJ2-7; maybe TRBD2 (6 bases). This CDR3 contains 17 residues. The V end lost 2 bases, the J end lost 5 bases, and 22 bases lay between the germline ends. Per the germline V gene, CDR1 is MGHRA and CDR2 is YSYEKL. The CDR3 nucleotides are TGCGCCAGCAGCCAACAGTTTCGGGCTAGCGCAACGCACGAGCAGTACTTC. It specifies CASSQQFRASATHEQYF.

V usage is TRBV2 and J usage is TRBJ2-7; D is unclear. V dropped 0 bases and J dropped 0 bases, with 9 bases sitting between them. The CDR3 sequence is 15 residues long. CDR1 and CDR2 from the germline V gene are SNHLY and FYNNEI. The DNA for the CDR3 is TGTGCCAGCAGTGAAGCCCCTCCAATCTCCTACGAGCAGTACTTC. It translates to CASSEAPPISYEQYF.

By sample fraction, this clonotype is medium-sized. The chain is built from TRBV18 and TRBJ1-3; D is undetermined. The CDR3 consists of 14 residues. Looked up from germline, CDR1 is KGHSH and CDR2 is LQKENI. The V end lost 10 bases, the J end lost 0 bases, and 13 bases lay between the germline ends. The CDR3 nucleotides are TGTGCCACCCTTGACCCTGCCTCTGGAAACACCATATATTTT. Protein: CATLDPASGNTIYF.

This clonotype is categorized as large. CDR3 region: CSVEDPGRDSSYEQYF. The CDR3 DNA is TGCAGCGTTGAAGATCCCGGCAGGGATAGCTCCTACGAGCAGTACTTC. The chain is built from TRBV29-1 and TRBJ2-7; TRBD1 might be the D (5 bases). This CDR3 has 16 amino acids. V was cut by 0 bases and J by 0 bases, with 15 bases left in between. Germline V gene sequence: CDR1 SQVTM, CDR2 ANQGSEA.

The chain carries TRBV5-4 and TRBJ2-5; D may correspond to TRBD1 or TRBD2 (5 bases each). Between the trimmed V and J ends, which lost 3 bases and 5 bases, there was a span of 17 bases. From germline, CDR1 is SGHNT and CDR2 YYREEE (reference sequence). This CDR3 has 15 amino acids. This CDR3 reads CASSSPGPEWETQYF. The CDR3 DNA is TGTGCCAGCAGCTCCCCGGGACCCGAATGGGAGACCCAGTACTTC.

This chain links TRBV19 with TRBJ1-1; D perhaps matches TRBD1 (6 bases). Per germline, CDR1 LNHDA and CDR2 SQIVND (reference sequence). The CDR3 covers 13 residues. V was pared by 8 bases and J by 2 bases, with 12 bases between. The CDR3 here is CASQLGGNTEAFF. CDR3 DNA sequence: TGTGCCAGTCAGTTGGGGGGCAACACTGAAGCTTTCTTT.

By sample fraction, this clonotype is large. The rearrangement joins TRBV7-9 to TRBJ2-7; TRBD2 matches 10 bases. The CDR3 runs 14 residues. Losses at the gene ends were 5 bases for V and 5 bases for J; bases not matched to a gene: 6. The germline gives CDR1 SEHNR, CDR2 FQNEAQ (reference sequence). As DNA, the CDR3 is TGTGCCAGCAGCGGCGCTAGCGGGGGAAACGAGCAGTACTTC. This encodes CASSGASGGNEQYF. Drawing the rest from reference TRBV7-9 and TRBJ2-7, the complete variable domain is DTGVSQNPRHKITKRGQNVTFRCDPISEHNRLYWYRQTLGQGPEFLTYFQNEAQLEKSRLLSDRFSAERPKGSFSTLEIQRTEQGDSAMYLCASSGASGGNEQYFGPGTRLTVT.